This T cell receptor (beta chain) was captured in a study of shared clonotypes between healthy human individuals. The CDR3 covers 13 residues. CDR1 is SQVTM, CDR2 ANQGSEA, per germline. Trimming removed 8 bases at V and 6 bases at J, with 17 bases between. On ten immunoSEQ deep assay plates, unsorted PBMC DNA was sequenced. Measured with immunoSEQ multiplex PCR; TCRdb has only the in-frame clones, and not every one. Among about 490,000 clones, over 65% were seen once, and the ten largest hold 10% to 15%. Material: PBMCs. This clonotype originated in a middle-aged woman in good health. Some clones in this sample may be carry-over from other donors' samples. The V gene is TRBV29-1, the J gene TRBJ2-1, with D possibly called TRBD1 or TRBD2 (5 bases each). The CDR3 here is CSCQGAPLNEQFF. The CDR3 DNA is TGCAGCTGCCAGGGAGCCCCCCTCAATGAGCAGTTCTTC.